The 10 T cell receptor beta chains reported below all come from one sample, sequenced in a study of CD8 T cells in Susac syndrome. RNA amounts of about 0.45 to 1 ug underwent reverse transcription with random hexamers. TCRdb reprocessed the immunoSEQ multiplex PCR reads with MiXCR, giving one entry per CDR3 protein. Among some 52,000 distinct CDR3 sequences listed, around 93% were seen once. Material: CD8+ T cells from PBMCs. The receptors originated from a human donor with multiple sclerosis.

The chain uses TRBV7-6 and TRBJ2-7; possibly TRBD1 or TRBD2 for D (5 bases each). Trimming left V 4 bases short and J 5 bases short, with 15 bases between. The germline V gene encodes CDR1 SGHVS and CDR2 FNYEAQ. The CDR3 runs 14 residues. In DNA, the CDR3 is TGTGCCAGCAGCTGGCTGCAGGGAGCTGACGAGCAGTACTTC. Translation: CASSWLQGADEQYF.

The rearrangement links TRBV12-3 or TRBV12-4 to TRBJ1-6; 9 positions agree with TRBD1. V gave up 3 bases and J gave up 9 bases; unmatched junction bases: 6. The CDR3 is 15 residues long. CDR3 sequence (DNA): TGTGCCAGCAGTTTCGGGGACAGGGTAACTTCACCCCTCCACTTT. Encoded protein: CASSFGDRVTSPLHF.

The V gene is TRBV27, the J gene TRBJ2-5; TRBD2 matches at 8 bases. Germline trimming cut 3 bases from V and 1 base from J; bases unmatched to any gene: 4. In germline, CDR1 is MNHEY, CDR2 SMNVEV (reference sequence). The CDR3 extends over 15 amino acids. Written as DNA, the CDR3 is TGTGCCAGCAGTTTCTCAACTAGCGGCCAAGAGACCCAGTACTTC. As protein: CASSFSTSGQETQYF.

The chain employs TRBV21-1 and TRBJ2-7; the table's D gene call, TRBD2, was not cross checked with the DNA. TRBV21-1 is given as a pseudogene. The CDR3 totals 13 residues. The CDR3 loop is CASSKWPASEQYF. The CDR3 DNA is TGTGCCAGCAGCAAATGGCCCGCCAGCGAGCAGTACTTC.

V and J are TRBV20-1 and TRBJ2-7, with TRBD2 identical over 10 bases. Germline CDR1 DFQATT, CDR2 SNEGSKA (reference sequence). V was pared by 3 bases and J by 3 bases, with 5 bases of the junction left unmatched. CDR3 size: 14 residues. The CDR3 bases are TGCAGTGCTAGGGCCGGGACTAGCGACTACGAGCAGTACTTC. It encodes CSARAGTSDYEQYF.

This chain links TRBV6-2 or TRBV6-3 with TRBJ2-7; TRBD1 matches 8 bases. CDR3 length equals 15 residues. The trim removed 6 bases at V and 3 bases at J, leaving 10 bases unmatched. Germline-derived CDR1 and CDR2 are MNHEY and SVGEGT. The CDR3 loop reads CASREPSDRDYEQYF. The CDR3 DNA follows: TGTGCCAGCAGGGAGCCGTCGGACAGGGACTACGAGCAGTACTTC.

The rearrangement joins TRBV5-5 to TRBJ2-4; TRBD2 agrees at 7 bases. J gave up 6 bases and V 0 bases, and 6 bases lay outside the gene matches. CDR3 size: 15 residues. CDR1 is SGHKS, CDR2 YYEKEE, per germline (reference sequence). As DNA, the CDR3 is TGTGCCAGCAGCTTGGGACTGGGGGAGGGAAACATTCAGTACTTC. It translates to CASSLGLGEGNIQYF.

V is TRBV7-2 and J is TRBJ1-1, with D tentatively TRBD1 (5 bases). The CDR3 extends over 13 amino acids. From germline, CDR1 is SGHTA and CDR2 FQGNSA. V gave up 4 bases and J gave up 4 bases, with 10 bases separating them. The CDR3 here is CASSSAGGTEAFF. The CDR3 bases are TGTGCCAGCAGCTCCGCGGGGGGCACTGAAGCTTTCTTT.

The chain is built from TRBV3-1 and TRBJ2-5, with TRBD2 matching 9 bases. The length of the CDR3 is 18 residues. The germline V gene has CDR1 LGHDT and CDR2 YNNKEL (reference sequence). The V segment lost 1 base and the J segment 4 bases; nucleotides outside the gene matches: 13. DNA for the CDR3: TGTGCCAGCAGCCAAGTGCGGCGGGCTAGCGGGGATCGAGAGACCCAGTACTTC. It yields the protein CASSQVRRASGDRETQYF.

This clonotype was recorded once. This chain joins TRBV7-8 and TRBJ1-2, with D tentatively TRBD1 (6 bases). CDR3 size: 14 residues. The V end was cut by 1 base, the J end by 3 bases, with 9 bases between. Germline loops: CDR1 SGHVS, CDR2 FQNEAQ. The CDR3 region is CASSLVSGDYGYTF. DNA of the CDR3: TGTGCCAGCAGCTTAGTATCAGGGGACTATGGCTACACCTTC.